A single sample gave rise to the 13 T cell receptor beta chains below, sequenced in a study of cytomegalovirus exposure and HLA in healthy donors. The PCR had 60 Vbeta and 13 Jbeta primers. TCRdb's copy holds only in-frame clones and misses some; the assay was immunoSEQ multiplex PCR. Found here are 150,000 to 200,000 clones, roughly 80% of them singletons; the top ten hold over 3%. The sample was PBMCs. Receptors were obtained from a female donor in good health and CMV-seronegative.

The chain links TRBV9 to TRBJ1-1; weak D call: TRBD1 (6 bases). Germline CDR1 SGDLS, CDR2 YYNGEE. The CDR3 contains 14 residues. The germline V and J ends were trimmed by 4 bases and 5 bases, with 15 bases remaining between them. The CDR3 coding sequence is TGTGCCAGCAGCCCCACCGGGGGGGCGACTGAAGCTTTCTTT. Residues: CASSPTGGATEAFF.

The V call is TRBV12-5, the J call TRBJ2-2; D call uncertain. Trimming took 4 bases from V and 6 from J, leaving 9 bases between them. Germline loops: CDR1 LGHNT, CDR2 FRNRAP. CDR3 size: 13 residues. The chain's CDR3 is CASGSRMAGELFF. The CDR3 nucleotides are TGTGCTAGTGGTTCGCGGATGGCCGGGGAGCTGTTTTTT. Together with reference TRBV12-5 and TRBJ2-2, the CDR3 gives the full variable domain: DARVTQTPRHKVTEMGQEVTMRCQPILGHNTVFWYRQTMMQGLELLAYFRNRAPLDDSGMPKDRFSAEMPDATLATLKIQPSEPRDSAVYFCASGSRMAGELFFGEGSRLTVL.

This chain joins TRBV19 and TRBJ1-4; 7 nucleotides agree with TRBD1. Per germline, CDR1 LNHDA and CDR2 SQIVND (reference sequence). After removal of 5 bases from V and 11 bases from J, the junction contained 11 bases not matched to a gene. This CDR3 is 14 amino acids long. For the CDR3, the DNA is TGTGCCAGTAGTCACCGGGACAGACGATGGAAACTGTTTTTT. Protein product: CASSHRDRRWKLFF.

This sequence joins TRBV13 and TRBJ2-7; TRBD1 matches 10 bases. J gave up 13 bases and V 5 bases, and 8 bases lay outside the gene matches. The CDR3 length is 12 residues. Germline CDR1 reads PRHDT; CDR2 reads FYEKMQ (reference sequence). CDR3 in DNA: TGTGCCAGCAGCCGACAGGGGGCCAGGATATACTTC. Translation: CASSRQGARIYF.

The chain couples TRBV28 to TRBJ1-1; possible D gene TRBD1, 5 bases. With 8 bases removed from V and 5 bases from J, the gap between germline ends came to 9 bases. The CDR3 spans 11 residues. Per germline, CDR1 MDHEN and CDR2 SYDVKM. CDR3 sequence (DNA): TGTGCCAGCGGGGGGGTTACTGAAGCTTTCTTT. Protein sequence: CASGGVTEAFF.

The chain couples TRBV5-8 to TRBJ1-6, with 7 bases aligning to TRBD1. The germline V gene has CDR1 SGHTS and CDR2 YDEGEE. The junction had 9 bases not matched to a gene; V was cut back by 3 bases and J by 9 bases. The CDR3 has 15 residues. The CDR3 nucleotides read TGTGCCAGCAGCTCCTTCCAGGGGGGAGGTTCACCCCTCCACTTT. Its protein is CASSSFQGGGSPLHF.

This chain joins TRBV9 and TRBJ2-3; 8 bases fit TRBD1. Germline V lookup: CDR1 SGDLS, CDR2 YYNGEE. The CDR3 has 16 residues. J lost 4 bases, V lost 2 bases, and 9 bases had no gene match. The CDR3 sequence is CASSVTGGFFSDTQYF. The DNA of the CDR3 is TGTGCCAGCAGCGTTACAGGGGGTTTTTTTTCAGATACGCAGTATTTT.

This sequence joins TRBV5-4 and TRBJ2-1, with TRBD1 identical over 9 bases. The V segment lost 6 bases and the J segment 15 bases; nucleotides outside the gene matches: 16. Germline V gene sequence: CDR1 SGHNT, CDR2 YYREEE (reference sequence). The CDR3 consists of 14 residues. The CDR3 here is CASNPTGGVGSRFF. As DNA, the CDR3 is TGTGCCAGCAACCCGACAGGGGGTGTTGGCAGCCGGTTCTTC. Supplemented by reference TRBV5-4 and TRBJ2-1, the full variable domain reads ETGVTQSPTHLIKTRGQQVTLRCSSQSGHNTVSWYQQALGQGPQFIFQYYREEENGRGNFPPRFSGLQFPNYSSELNVNALELDDSALYLCASNPTGGVGSRFFGPGTRLTVL.

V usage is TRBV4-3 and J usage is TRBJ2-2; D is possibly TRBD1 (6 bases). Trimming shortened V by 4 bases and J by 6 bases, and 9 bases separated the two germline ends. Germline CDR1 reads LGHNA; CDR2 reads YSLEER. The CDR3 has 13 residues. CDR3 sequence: CASSPTGPGELFF. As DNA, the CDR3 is TGCGCCAGCAGCCCCACAGGGCCCGGGGAGCTGTTTTTT.

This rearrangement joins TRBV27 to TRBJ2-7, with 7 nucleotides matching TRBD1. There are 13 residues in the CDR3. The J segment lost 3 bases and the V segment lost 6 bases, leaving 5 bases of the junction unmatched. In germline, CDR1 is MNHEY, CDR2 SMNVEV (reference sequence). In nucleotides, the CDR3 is TGTGCCAGCAGCCCCGACAGGGACTACGAGCAGTACTTC. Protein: CASSPDRDYEQYF.

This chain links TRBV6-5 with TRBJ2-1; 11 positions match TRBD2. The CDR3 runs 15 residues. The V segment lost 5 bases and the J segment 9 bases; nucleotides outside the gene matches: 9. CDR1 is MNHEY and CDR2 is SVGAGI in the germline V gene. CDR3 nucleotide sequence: TGTGCCAGCAGTAGGACTAGCGGGTCAGGCGGTGAGCAGTTCTTC. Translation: CASSRTSGSGGEQFF.

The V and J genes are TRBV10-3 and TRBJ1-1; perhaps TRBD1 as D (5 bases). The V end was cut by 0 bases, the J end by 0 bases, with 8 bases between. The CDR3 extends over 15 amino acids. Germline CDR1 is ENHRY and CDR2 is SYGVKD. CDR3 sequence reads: CAISESGRVNTEAFF. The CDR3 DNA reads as TGTGCCATCAGTGAGTCTGGCAGGGTGAACACTGAAGCTTTCTTT.

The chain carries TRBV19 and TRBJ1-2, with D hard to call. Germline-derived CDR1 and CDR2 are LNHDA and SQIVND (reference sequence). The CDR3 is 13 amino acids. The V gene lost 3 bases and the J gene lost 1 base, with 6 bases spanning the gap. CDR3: CASSMSSNYGYTF. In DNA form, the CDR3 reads TGTGCCAGTAGTATGTCGAGTAACTATGGCTACACCTTC.